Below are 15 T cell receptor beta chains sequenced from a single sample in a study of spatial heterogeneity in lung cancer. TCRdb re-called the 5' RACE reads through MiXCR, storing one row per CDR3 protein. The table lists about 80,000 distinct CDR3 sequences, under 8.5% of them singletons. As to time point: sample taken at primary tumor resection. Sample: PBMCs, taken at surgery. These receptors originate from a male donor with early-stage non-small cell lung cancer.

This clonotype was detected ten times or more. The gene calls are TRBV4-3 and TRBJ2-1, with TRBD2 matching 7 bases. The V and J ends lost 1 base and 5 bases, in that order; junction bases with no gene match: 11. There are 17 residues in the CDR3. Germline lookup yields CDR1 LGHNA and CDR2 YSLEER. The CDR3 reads CASSQAPGRGGNNEQFF. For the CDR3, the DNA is TGCGCCAGCAGCCAAGCCCCAGGGAGGGGAGGGAACAATGAGCAGTTCTTC.

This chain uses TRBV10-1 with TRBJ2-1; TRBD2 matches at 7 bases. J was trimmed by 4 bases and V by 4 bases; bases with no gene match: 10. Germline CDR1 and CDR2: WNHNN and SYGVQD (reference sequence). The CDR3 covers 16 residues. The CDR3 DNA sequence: TGCGCCAGCAGTGGACTAGCCCCCATTATGTACAATGAGCAGTTCTTC. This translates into CASSGLAPIMYNEQFF.

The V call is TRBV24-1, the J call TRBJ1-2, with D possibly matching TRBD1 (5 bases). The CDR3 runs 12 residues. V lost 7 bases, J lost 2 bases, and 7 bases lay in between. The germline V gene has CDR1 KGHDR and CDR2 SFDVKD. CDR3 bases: TGTGCCACCAGCCAGGGAAACTATGGCTACACCTTC. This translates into CATSQGNYGYTF.

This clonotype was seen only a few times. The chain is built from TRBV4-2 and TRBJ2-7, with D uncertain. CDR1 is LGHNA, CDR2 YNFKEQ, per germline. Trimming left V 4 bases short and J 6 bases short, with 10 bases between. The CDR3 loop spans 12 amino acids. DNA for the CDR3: TGTGCCAGCAGCCCGAGCCTAGGCGAGCAGTACTTC. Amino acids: CASSPSLGEQYF.

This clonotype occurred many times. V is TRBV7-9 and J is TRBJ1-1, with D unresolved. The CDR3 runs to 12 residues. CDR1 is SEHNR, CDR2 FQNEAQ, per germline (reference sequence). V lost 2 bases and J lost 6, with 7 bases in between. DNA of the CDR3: TGTGCCAGCAGCTTATTACGTCCTGAAGCTTTCTTT. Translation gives CASSLLRPEAFF.

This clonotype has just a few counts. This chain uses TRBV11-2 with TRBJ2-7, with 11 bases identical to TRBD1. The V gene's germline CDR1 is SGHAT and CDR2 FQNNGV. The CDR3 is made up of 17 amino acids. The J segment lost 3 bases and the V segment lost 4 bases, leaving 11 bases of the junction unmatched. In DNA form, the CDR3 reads TGTGCCAGCAGCTCCTTCCGAGGGACAGGGGGGAGCTACGAGCAGTACTTC. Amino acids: CASSSFRGTGGSYEQYF.

The CDR3 nucleotides are TGCGCCAGCACCCCTGACGGGAACTCCTACAATGAGCAGTTCTTC. Translation: CASTPDGNSYNEQFF. The rearrangement uses TRBV4-1 and TRBJ2-1; the D gene is possibly TRBD2 (5 bases). With 7 bases removed from V and 0 bases from J, the gap between germline ends came to 13 bases. Germline CDR1 and CDR2: MGHRA and YSYEKL. The CDR3 loop spans 15 amino acids.

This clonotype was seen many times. The CDR3 loop is CASSLDGPSYEQYF. The DNA for the CDR3 is TGCGCCAGCAGCTTGGACGGTCCCTCCTACGAGCAGTACTTC. V is TRBV5-1 and J is TRBJ2-7, with D hard to call. Trimming cost V 0 bases and J 0 bases, with 7 bases left between them. Germline V gene sequence: CDR1 SGHRS, CDR2 YFSETQ. The CDR3 is 14 amino acids.

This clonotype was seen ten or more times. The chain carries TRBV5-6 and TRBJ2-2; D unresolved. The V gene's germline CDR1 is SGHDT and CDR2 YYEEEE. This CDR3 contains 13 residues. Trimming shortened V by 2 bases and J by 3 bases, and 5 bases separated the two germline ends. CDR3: CASSFRYTGELFF. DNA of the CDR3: TGTGCCAGCAGCTTTCGGTACACCGGGGAGCTGTTTTTT.

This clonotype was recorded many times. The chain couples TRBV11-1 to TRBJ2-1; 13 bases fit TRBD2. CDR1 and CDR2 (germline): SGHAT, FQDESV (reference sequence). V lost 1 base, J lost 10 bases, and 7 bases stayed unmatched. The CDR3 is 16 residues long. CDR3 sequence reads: CASSLVGLAGVREQFF. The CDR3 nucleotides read TGTGCCAGCAGCTTAGTTGGACTAGCGGGAGTTAGGGAGCAGTTCTTC.

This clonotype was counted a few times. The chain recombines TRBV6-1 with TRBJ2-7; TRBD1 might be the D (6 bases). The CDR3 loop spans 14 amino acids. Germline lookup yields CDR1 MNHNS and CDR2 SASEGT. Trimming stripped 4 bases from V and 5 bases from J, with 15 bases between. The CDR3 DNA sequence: TGTGCCAGCAGTGCCCGACAGGCCCGGGACGAGCAGTACTTC. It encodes CASSARQARDEQYF.

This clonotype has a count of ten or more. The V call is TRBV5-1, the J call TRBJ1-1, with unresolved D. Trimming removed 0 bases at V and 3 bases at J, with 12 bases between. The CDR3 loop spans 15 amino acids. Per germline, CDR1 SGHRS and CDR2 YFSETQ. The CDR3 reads CASSLARTGDTEAFF. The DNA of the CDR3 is TGCGCCAGCAGCTTGGCCCGCACTGGGGACACTGAAGCTTTCTTT.

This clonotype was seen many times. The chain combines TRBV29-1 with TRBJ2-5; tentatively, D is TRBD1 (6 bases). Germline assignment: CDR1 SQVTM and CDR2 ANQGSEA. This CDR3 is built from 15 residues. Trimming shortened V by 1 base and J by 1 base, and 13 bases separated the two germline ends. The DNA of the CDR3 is TGCAGCGTTGAAGGGGCAGGGGCCGCCCAAGAGACCCAGTACTTC. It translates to CSVEGAGAAQETQYF.

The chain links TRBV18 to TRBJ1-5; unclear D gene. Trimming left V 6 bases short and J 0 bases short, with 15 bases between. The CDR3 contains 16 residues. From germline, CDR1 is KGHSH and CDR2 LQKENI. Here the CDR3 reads CASSIRRSDSNQPQHF. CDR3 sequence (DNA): TGTGCCAGCTCCATTCGTCGGTCTGATAGCAATCAGCCCCAGCATTTT.

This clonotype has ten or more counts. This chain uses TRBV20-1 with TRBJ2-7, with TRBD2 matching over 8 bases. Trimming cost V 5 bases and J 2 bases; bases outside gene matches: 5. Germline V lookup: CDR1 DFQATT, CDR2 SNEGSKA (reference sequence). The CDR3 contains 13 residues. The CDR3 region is CSALPSGPYEQYF. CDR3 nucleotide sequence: TGCAGTGCTCTCCCTAGCGGGCCCTACGAGCAGTACTTC.